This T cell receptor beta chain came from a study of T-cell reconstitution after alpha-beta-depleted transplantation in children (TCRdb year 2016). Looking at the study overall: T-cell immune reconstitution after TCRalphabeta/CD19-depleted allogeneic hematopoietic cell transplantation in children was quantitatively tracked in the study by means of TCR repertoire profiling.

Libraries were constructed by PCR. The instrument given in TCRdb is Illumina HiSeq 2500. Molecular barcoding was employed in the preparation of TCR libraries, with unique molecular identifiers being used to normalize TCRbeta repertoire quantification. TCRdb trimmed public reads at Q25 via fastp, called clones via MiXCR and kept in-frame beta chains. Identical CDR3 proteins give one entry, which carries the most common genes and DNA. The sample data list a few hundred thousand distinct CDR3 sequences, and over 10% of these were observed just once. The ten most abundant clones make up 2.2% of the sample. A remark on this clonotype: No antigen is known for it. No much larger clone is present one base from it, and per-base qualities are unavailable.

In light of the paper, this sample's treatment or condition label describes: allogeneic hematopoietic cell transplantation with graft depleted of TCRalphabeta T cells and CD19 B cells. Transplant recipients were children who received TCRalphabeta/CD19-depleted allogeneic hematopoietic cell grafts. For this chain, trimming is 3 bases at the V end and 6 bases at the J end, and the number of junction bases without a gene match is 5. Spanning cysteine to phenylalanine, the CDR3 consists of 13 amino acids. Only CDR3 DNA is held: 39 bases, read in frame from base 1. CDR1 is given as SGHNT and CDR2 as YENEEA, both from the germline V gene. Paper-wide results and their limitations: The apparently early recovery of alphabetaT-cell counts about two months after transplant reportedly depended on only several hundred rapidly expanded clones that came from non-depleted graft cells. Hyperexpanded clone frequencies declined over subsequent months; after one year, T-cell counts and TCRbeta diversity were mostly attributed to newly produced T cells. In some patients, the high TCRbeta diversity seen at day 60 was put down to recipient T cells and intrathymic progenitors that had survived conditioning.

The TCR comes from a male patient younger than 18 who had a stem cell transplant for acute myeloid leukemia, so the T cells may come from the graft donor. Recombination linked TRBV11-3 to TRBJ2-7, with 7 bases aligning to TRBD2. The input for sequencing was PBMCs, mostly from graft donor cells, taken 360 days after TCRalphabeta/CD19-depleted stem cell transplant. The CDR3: CASSFGLEGEQYF. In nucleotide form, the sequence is TGTGCCAGCAGCTTCGGACTAGAAGGCGAGCAGTACTTC.